This T cell receptor (beta chain) was identified during a study of T cell responses to AZD1222 COVID-19 vaccine. V was shortened by 2 bases and J by 0 bases, with 3 bases between the two germline ends. The length of the CDR3 is 12 residues. Germline CDR1 and CDR2: SQVTM and ANQGSEA. Sequencing used immunoSEQ multiplex PCR; TCRdb keeps in-frame clones, though not all of them. Of about 97,000 clones in the sample, roughly 90% are singletons; the top ten hold roughly 7.7%. Here the sequenced sample was peripheral blood, taken on day 0 of AZD1222 vaccination. This rearrangement joins TRBV29-1 to TRBJ2-3; unclear D gene. The TCR was taken from an adult in good health. CDR3 sequence reads: CSVEKSTDTQYF. The CDR3 nucleotides are TGCAGCGTTGAAAAAAGCACAGATACGCAGTATTTT.